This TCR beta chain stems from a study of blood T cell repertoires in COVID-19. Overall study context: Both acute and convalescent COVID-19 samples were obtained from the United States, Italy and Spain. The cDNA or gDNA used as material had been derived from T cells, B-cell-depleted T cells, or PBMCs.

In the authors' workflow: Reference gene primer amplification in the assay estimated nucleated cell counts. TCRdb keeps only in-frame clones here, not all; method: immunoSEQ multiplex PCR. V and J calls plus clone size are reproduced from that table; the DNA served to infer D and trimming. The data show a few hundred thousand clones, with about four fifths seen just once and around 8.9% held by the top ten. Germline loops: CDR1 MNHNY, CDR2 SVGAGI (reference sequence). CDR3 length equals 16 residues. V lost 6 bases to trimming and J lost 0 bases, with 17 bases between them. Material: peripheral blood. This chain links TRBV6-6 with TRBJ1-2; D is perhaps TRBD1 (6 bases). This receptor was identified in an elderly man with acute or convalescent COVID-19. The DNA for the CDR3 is TGTGCCAGCAGCTCATCCCAGACAGGCGCTAACTATGGCTACACCTTC. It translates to CASSSSQTGANYGYTF.